These 23 T cell receptor beta chains share one sample of origin, sequenced in a study of spatial heterogeneity in lung cancer. TCRdb itself ran the 5' RACE reads through MiXCR, one entry per CDR3 protein. The sample records 30,000 to 45,000 distinct CDR3 sequences, 7.5% being singletons. Regarding time point: sample taken at primary tumor resection. The sequenced material consisted of unsorted whole RNA from tumor, nontumor lung or frozen PBMC. Sample: PBMCs, taken at surgery. Receptors were obtained from a male donor with early-stage non-small cell lung cancer.

In this sample, this clonotype turned up many times. This chain joins TRBV6-1 and TRBJ2-1, with 9 bases aligning to TRBD1. Germline CDR1 and CDR2: MNHNS and SASEGT. The CDR3 sequence is 16 residues long. The V segment lost 4 bases and the J segment 6 bases; nucleotides outside the gene matches: 10. The CDR3 protein is CASSALPGQGSNEQFF. The DNA for the CDR3 is TGTGCCAGCAGTGCCCTCCCGGGACAGGGTAGCAATGAGCAGTTCTTC.

This chain uses TRBV7-2 with TRBJ2-4; D might be TRBD1 (6 bases). CDR1 is SGHTA and CDR2 is FQGNSA in the germline V gene. The CDR3 length is 16 residues. Trimming pared 5 bases from V and 0 bases from J, leaving 14 bases between. This CDR3 reads CASSEWGLLAKNIQYF. CDR3 coding DNA: TGTGCCAGCAGCGAATGGGGGCTACTAGCCAAAAACATTCAGTACTTC.

As regards this clonotype: The junction differs from germline at one of its ends, possibly a read error. This chain connects TRBV2 to TRBJ2-3; maybe TRBD2 (5 bases). CDR1 is SNHLY, CDR2 FYNNEI, per germline. The CDR3 has 14 amino acids. In DNA form, the CDR3 reads TGTGCCGGCAGAGCACTAGGAAGCACAGATACGCAGTATTTT. Protein: CAGRALGSTDTQYF.

In this sample, this clonotype turned up many times. The CDR3 is CASSPTSHRADTQYF. CDR3 DNA sequence: TGTGCCAGCTCCCCGACTAGCCACAGGGCAGATACGCAGTATTTT. The chain uses TRBV18 and TRBJ2-3, with D maybe TRBD2 (7 bases). The length of the CDR3 is 15 residues. V lost 6 bases to trimming and J lost 4 bases, with 17 bases between them. Per the germline V gene, CDR1 is KGHSH and CDR2 is LQKENI.

This clonotype was detected a few times. The J gene is TRBJ1-1, the V gene TRBV9; D is undetermined. CDR3 length: 14 amino acids. V gave up 0 bases and J gave up 2 bases, with 8 bases separating them. Germline V gene data show CDR1 as SGDLS and CDR2 as YYNGEE. CDR3 amino acids: CASSVVADNTEAFF. CDR3 DNA sequence: TGTGCCAGCAGCGTAGTAGCAGACAACACTGAAGCTTTCTTT. The whole variable domain, filled in from reference TRBV9 and TRBJ1-1, reads DSGVTQTPKHLITATGQRVTLRCSPRSGDLSVYWYQQSLDQGLQFLIQYYNGEERAKGNILERFSAQQFPDLHSELNLSSLELGDSALYFCASSVVADNTEAFFGQGTRLTVV.

This clonotype was seen many times. This chain uses TRBV2 with TRBJ1-6; 10 nucleotides align to TRBD1. CDR1 SNHLY and CDR2 FYNNEI come from the germline V gene. Germline trimming cut 8 bases from V and 3 bases from J; bases unmatched to any gene: 7. This CDR3 region has 16 residues. CDR3 sequence: CASRPGQGFYNSPLHF. CDR3 sequence (DNA): TGTGCCAGCCGACCGGGACAGGGGTTCTATAATTCACCCCTCCACTTT.

This clonotype occurred a few times. The chain joins TRBV6-2 or TRBV6-3 to TRBJ1-1; 9 bases align to TRBD1. Germline CDR1 MNHEY, CDR2 SVGEGT. The V gene end was trimmed by 4 bases and the J gene end by 4 bases; junction bases not matched to a gene: 10. The CDR3 has 16 amino acids. The chain's CDR3 is CASSSKQGAGGTEAFF. The CDR3 coding sequence is TGTGCCAGCAGTTCCAAACAGGGGGCCGGGGGCACTGAAGCTTTCTTT.

This clonotype has more than one count but fewer than ten. This sequence joins TRBV15 and TRBJ1-2; D gene ambiguous. Germline CDR1 and CDR2: LNHNV and YYDKDF (reference sequence). With 3 bases removed from V and 7 bases from J, the gap between germline ends came to 9 bases. CDR3 size: 12 residues. The CDR3 nucleotides are TGTGCCACCAGCAGTAGGGAGTTTGGCTACACCTTC. Its protein product is CATSSREFGYTF.

Many counts were recorded for this clonotype. The V and J genes are TRBV19 and TRBJ2-1, with a possible D match to TRBD2 (6 bases). CDR1 is LNHDA, CDR2 SQIVND, per germline (reference sequence). This CDR3 has 14 amino acids. Trimming took off 3 bases at V and 1 base at J, with 7 bases between the two ends. The CDR3 loop reads CASSIGTSYNEQFF. Here the CDR3 DNA reads TGTGCCAGTAGTATTGGGACTTCCTACAATGAGCAGTTCTTC.

This clonotype was detected many times. The chain combines TRBV20-1 with TRBJ2-5; D may be TRBD1 (6 bases). The ends were cut back, 2 bases at V and 3 bases at J, with 13 bases in the middle. The CDR3 covers 14 residues. The germline V gene has CDR1 DFQATT and CDR2 SNEGSKA (reference sequence). Here the CDR3 reads CSARRQVIEETQYF. The DNA for the CDR3 is TGCAGTGCTAGAAGACAGGTGATAGAAGAGACCCAGTACTTC.

This clonotype was counted a few times. The V gene is TRBV7-3, the J gene TRBJ2-3; D not resolved. V lost 6 bases and J 3 bases, leaving 13 bases between the germline ends. Germline lookup yields CDR1 SGHTA and CDR2 FQGTGA. The CDR3 has 14 amino acids. The DNA of the CDR3 is TGTGCCAGCAGACAGTCACAGACAACAGATACGCAGTATTTT. The encoded protein is CASRQSQTTDTQYF.

This chain connects TRBV5-1 to TRBJ2-3; 7 positions match TRBD1. CDR1 is SGHRS and CDR2 is YFSETQ in the germline V gene. The CDR3 totals 15 residues. After removal of 3 bases from V and 3 bases from J, the junction contained 7 bases not matched to a gene. Here the CDR3 reads CASSSISGGTDTQYF. In DNA, the CDR3 is TGCGCCAGCAGCTCGATATCAGGGGGAACAGATACGCAGTATTTT. The full variable domain, with the rest looked up from reference TRBV5-1 and TRBJ2-3, is KAGVTQTPRYLIKTRGQQVTLSCSPISGHRSVSWYQQTPGQGLQFLFEYFSETQRNKGNFPGRFSGRQFSNSRSEMNVSTLELGDSALYLCASSSISGGTDTQYFGPGTRLTVL.

This clonotype was seen only a few times. The rearrangement joins TRBV7-9 to TRBJ1-1; D remains ambiguous. Trimming pared 3 bases from V and 8 bases from J, leaving 13 bases between. The CDR3 runs 13 residues. The V gene's germline CDR1 is SEHNR and CDR2 FQNEAQ (reference sequence). The CDR3 nucleotides are TGTGCCAGCAGCTTGTTACGGACGGCCGAAGCTTTCTTT. Its translation: CASSLLRTAEAFF.

This clonotype has ten or more counts. The gene calls are TRBV19 and TRBJ2-1, with 10 bases matching TRBD2. Germline V CDR1 and CDR2: LNHDA, SQIVND (reference sequence). The CDR3 covers 15 residues. After removal of 9 bases from V and 7 bases from J, the junction contained 12 bases not matched to a gene. The CDR3 nucleotides read TGTGCCAGCAGCCTCCTAGCGGGAGTATTGAATGAGCAGTTCTTC. As protein: CASSLLAGVLNEQFF.

There are a few counts of this clonotype. J is TRBJ2-7 and V is TRBV7-8; the D gene is possibly TRBD2 (5 bases). This CDR3 region has 13 residues. Germline values: CDR1 SGHVS, CDR2 FQNEAQ. V was trimmed by 3 bases and J by 6 bases, leaving 12 bases between them. CDR3 sequence (DNA): TGTGCCAGCAGCTTGAGGGTAATCGCCGAGCAGTACGTC. It codes for CASSLRVIAEQYV.

The table lists this clonotype with a few counts. This chain joins TRBV20-1 and TRBJ2-5, with D tentatively TRBD1 (6 bases). The germline CDR1 and CDR2 sequences are DFQATT and SNEGSKA (reference sequence). Trimming took off 5 bases at V and 0 bases at J, with 10 bases between the two ends. The CDR3 extends over 13 amino acids. The CDR3 DNA is TGCAGTGCTGGGACAAAGTACCAAGAGACCCAGTACTTC. Its translation: CSAGTKYQETQYF.

This clonotype was observed at least ten times. The chain has TRBV6-5 and TRBJ1-5; TRBD1 matches 8 bases. V gave up 7 bases and J gave up 2 bases; unmatched junction bases: 4. Germline-derived CDR1 and CDR2 are MNHEY and SVGAGI. This CDR3 contains 14 residues. CDR3 loop: CASKTGVGNQPQHF. The CDR3 coding sequence is TGTGCCAGCAAGACAGGGGTGGGCAATCAGCCCCAGCATTTT.

Worth noting for this clonotype: One junction end disagrees with the germline gene, perhaps due to a read error. The rearrangement links TRBV5-5 to TRBJ1-1; 7 bases map to TRBD1. The CDR3 covers 18 residues. Germline-derived CDR1 and CDR2 are SGHKS and YYEKEE (reference sequence). For the CDR3, the DNA is TGTGCCGGCAGCCTAGGGACCGACAGGGCCGGGGGAGACACTGAAGCTTTCTTT. As protein: CAGSLGTDRAGGDTEAFF.

This clonotype was seen ten or more times. CDR3: CASTSSGRSSSYNEQFF. Written as DNA, the CDR3 is TGTGCCAGCACTTCATCCGGGCGGTCAAGCTCCTACAATGAGCAGTTCTTC. V gene TRBV12-3 or TRBV12-4 combines with J gene TRBJ2-1; D call uncertain. CDR3 length equals 17 residues. V was pared by 7 bases and J by 0 bases, with 19 bases between.

This clonotype was seen ten or more times. The DNA of the CDR3 is TGTGCCAGCAGCTTAGCGTCGGTCCGGCAGACCCAGTACTTC. Its translation is CASSLASVRQTQYF. The gene calls are TRBV7-8 and TRBJ2-5; unclear D gene. The germline V gene has CDR1 SGHVS and CDR2 FQNEAQ. The CDR3 covers 14 residues. The V and J ends lost 0 bases and 6 bases respectively, with 11 bases between them.

This clonotype was counted at least ten times. The gene calls are TRBV13 and TRBJ2-5; TRBD2 aligns across 10 bases. CDR1 is PRHDT, CDR2 FYEKMQ, per germline (reference sequence). The V and J ends lost 3 bases and 2 bases, in that order; junction bases with no gene match: 9. CDR3 length: 17 amino acids. Here the CDR3 reads CASSLQNGAGGQETQYF. CDR3 bases: TGTGCCAGCAGCTTGCAGAATGGAGCGGGGGGGCAAGAGACCCAGTACTTC.

This clonotype was observed at least ten times. The chain is built from TRBV29-1 and TRBJ2-3; 10 positions agree with TRBD2. V trimming: 3 bases; J trimming: 6 bases; junction bases outside the gene matches: 3. CDR3 length equals 13 residues. Germline CDR1 and CDR2: SQVTM and ANQGSEA. CDR3 nucleotide sequence: TGCAGCGTTGATATAGCGGGAGGTGATACGCAGTATTTT. It encodes CSVDIAGGDTQYF.

This clonotype was detected ten times or more. The chain couples TRBV6-2 or TRBV6-3 to TRBJ1-5; perhaps TRBD1 as D (6 bases). This CDR3 has 18 amino acids. V lost 4 bases, J lost 1 base, and 20 bases lay in between. Germline V gene lookup returns CDR1 MNHEY and CDR2 SVGEGT. The CDR3 DNA sequence: TGTGCCAGCAGTTCGCCTACAGGGCGAAGGCCGAGCAATCAGCCCCAGCATTTT. Translating it yields CASSSPTGRRPSNQPQHF.